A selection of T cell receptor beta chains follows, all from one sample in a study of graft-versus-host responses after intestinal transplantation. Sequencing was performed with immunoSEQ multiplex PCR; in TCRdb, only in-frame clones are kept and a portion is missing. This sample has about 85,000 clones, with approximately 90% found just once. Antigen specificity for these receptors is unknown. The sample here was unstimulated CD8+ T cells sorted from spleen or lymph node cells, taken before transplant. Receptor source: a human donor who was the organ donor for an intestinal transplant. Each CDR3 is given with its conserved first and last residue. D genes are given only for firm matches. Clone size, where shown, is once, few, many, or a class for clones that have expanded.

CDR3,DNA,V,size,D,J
CASSYTRGTYEQYF,TGTGCCAGCAGCTACACACGGGGGACCTACGAGCAGTACTTC,TRBV11-2,NA,NA,TRBJ2-7
CASSAVRKSYGYTF,TGTGCCAGCAGCGCCGTAAGGAAGAGCTATGGCTACACCTTC,TRBV7-3,NA,NA,TRBJ1-2
CASSKTGGKGETQYF,TGTGCCAGCAGCAAGACAGGGGGCAAAGGAGAGACCCAGTACTTC,TRBV6-5,NA,TRBD1,TRBJ2-5
CASSEGAGAATEAFF,TGTGCCAGCAGTGAAGGGGCAGGGGCGGCCACTGAAGCTTTCTTT,TRBV6-1,NA,NA,TRBJ1-1
CASSLTGYTDNTIYF,TGTGCCAGCAGCTTGACAGGGTACACTGACAACACCATATATTTT,TRBV7-6,NA,TRBD1,TRBJ1-3
CASSPTPSYYEQYF,TGTGCCAGCAGCCCAACCCCTAGTTACTACGAGCAGTACTTC,TRBV9,NA,NA,TRBJ2-7
CASSLAGGYPGDAEQFF,TGTGCCAGCAGCTTAGCGGGGGGCTACCCCGGGGACGCTGAGCAGTTCTTC,TRBV7-8,NA,NA,TRBJ2-1
CSVEDWSEAFF,TGCAGCGTTGAAGATTGGAGTGAAGCTTTCTTT,TRBV29-1,NA,NA,TRBJ1-1
CASSHGQGRYEQYF,TGTGCCAGCAGCCACGGACAGGGGAGGTACGAGCAGTACTTC,TRBV5-8,NA,TRBD1,TRBJ2-7
CASSLETSGVYEQYF,TGTGCCAGCAGCTTGGAGACTAGCGGGGTCTACGAGCAGTACTTC,TRBV5-5,NA,TRBD2,TRBJ2-7
CASSHYGDEQFF,TGCGCCAGCAGCCATTATGGTGATGAGCAGTTCTTC,TRBV5-1,NA,NA,TRBJ2-1
CASSESSGGAWNEQFF,TGTGCCAGCAGTGAATCGAGCGGGGGGGCGTGGAATGAGCAGTTCTTC,TRBV2,NA,TRBD2,TRBJ2-1
CAIGQGATEAFF,TGTGCCATCGGACAGGGGGCGACTGAAGCTTTCTTT,TRBV10-3,NA,TRBD1,TRBJ1-1
CASSQTGGYEQYF,TGCGCCAGCAGCCAGACAGGGGGCTACGAGCAGTACTTC,TRBV4-1,NA,TRBD1,TRBJ2-7
CASSIGTAYSNQPQHF,TGTGCCAGTAGTATAGGGACAGCTTATAGCAATCAGCCCCAGCATTTT,TRBV19,NA,NA,TRBJ1-5
CASSPGLAASNEQFF,TGTGCCAGCAGCCCGGGACTAGCGGCTTCCAATGAGCAGTTCTTC,TRBV5-6,NA,TRBD2,TRBJ2-1
CASRQGGVGELFF,TGTGCCAGCAGGCAAGGCGGGGTCGGGGAGCTGTTTTTT,TRBV6-5,NA,NA,TRBJ2-2
CASSEGLAGKETQYF,TGTGCCAGCAGCGAGGGACTAGCGGGAAAAGAGACCCAGTACTTC,TRBV13,NA,TRBD2,TRBJ2-5
CASSTWDRPNYGYTF,TGTGCCAGCAGCACCTGGGACAGGCCTAACTATGGCTACACCTTC,TRBV6-5,NA,TRBD1,TRBJ1-2
CASSLDRGRQYF,TGTGCCAGCAGCTTAGACAGGGGCAGGCAGTACTTC,TRBV7-9,NA,TRBD1,TRBJ2-7
CASSSGLLTTEAFF,TGTGCCAGCAGTTCCGGGTTGTTGACCACTGAAGCTTTCTTT,TRBV6-5,NA,NA,TRBJ1-1
CASSQDLASGVYEQYF,TGTGCCAGCAGCCAAGATCTGGCTAGCGGGGTCTACGAGCAGTACTTC,TRBV4-2,once,TRBD2,TRBJ2-7
CSVDSGSPTGELFF,TGCAGCGTGGACAGCGGGAGCCCCACCGGGGAGCTGTTTTTT,TRBV29-1,NA,TRBD2,TRBJ2-2
CASSLDNYNEQFF,TGTGCCAGCAGCTTGGACAACTACAATGAGCAGTTCTTC,TRBV5-6,NA,NA,TRBJ2-1
CASSEALGQYEQYF,TGTGCCAGCAGTGAAGCGCTGGGACAGTACGAGCAGTACTTC,TRBV6-1,NA,TRBD1,TRBJ2-7
CASSQGSAGDAYEQYF,TGCGCCAGCAGCCAAGGCTCGGCGGGGGATGCCTACGAGCAGTACTTC,TRBV4-1,NA,TRBD2,TRBJ2-7
CASSLTVRNTEAFF,TGTGCCAGCAGTTTAACCGTCCGGAACACTGAAGCTTTCTTT,TRBV28,NA,NA,TRBJ1-1
CASNHRAQSIQPQHF,TGTGCCAGTAATCACCGGGCCCAATCTATTCAGCCCCAGCATTTT,TRBV19,NA,NA,TRBJ1-5
CASSLVGRGLGDNEQFF,TGCGCCAGCAGCTTGGTTGGTCGGGGACTAGGGGACAATGAGCAGTTCTTC,TRBV5-1,NA,TRBD2,TRBJ2-1
CASSEAGGGNEAFF,TGTGCCAGCAGCGAGGCTGGGGGGGGGAATGAAGCTTTCTTT,TRBV9,NA,NA,TRBJ1-1